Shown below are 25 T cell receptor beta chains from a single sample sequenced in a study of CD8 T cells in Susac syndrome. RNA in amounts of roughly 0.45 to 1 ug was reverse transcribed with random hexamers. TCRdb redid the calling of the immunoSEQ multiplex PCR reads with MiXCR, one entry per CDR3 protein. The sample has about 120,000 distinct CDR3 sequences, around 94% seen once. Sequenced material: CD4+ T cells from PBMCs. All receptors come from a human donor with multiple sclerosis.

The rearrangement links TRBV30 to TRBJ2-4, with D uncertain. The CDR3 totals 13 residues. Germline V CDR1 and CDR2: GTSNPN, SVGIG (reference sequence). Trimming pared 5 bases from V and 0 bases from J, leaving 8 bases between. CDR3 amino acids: CAWDKLAKNIQYF. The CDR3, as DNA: TGTGCCTGGGATAAACTAGCCAAAAACATTCAGTACTTC. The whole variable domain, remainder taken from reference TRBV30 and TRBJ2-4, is SQTIHQWPATLVQPVGSPLSLECTVEGTSNPNLYWYRQAAGRGLQLLFYSVGIGQISSEVPQNLSASRPQDRQFILSSKKLLLSDSGFYLCAWDKLAKNIQYFGAGTRLSVL.

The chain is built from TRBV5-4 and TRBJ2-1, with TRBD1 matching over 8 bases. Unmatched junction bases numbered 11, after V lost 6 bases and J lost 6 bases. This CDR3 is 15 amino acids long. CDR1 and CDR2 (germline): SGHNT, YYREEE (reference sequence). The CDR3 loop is CASNLPTGAVNEQFF. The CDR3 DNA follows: TGTGCCAGCAACCTACCGACAGGGGCGGTCAATGAGCAGTTCTTC. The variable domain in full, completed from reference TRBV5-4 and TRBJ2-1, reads ETGVTQSPTHLIKTRGQQVTLRCSSQSGHNTVSWYQQALGQGPQFIFQYYREEENGRGNFPPRFSGLQFPNYSSELNVNALELDDSALYLCASNLPTGAVNEQFFGPGTRLTVL.

CDR3 loop: CAWYKVKGATQYF. The CDR3 nucleotides are TGTGCCTGGTATAAGGTGAAGGGTGCGACCCAGTACTTC. This chain links TRBV30 with TRBJ2-5; D is undetermined. V was shortened by 5 bases and J by 7 bases, with 17 bases between the two germline ends. From germline, CDR1 is GTSNPN and CDR2 SVGIG (reference sequence). CDR3 size: 13 residues.

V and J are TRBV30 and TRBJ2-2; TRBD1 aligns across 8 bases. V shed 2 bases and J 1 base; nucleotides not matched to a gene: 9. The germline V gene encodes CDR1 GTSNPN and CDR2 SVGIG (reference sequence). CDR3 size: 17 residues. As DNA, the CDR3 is TGTGCCTGGAGTAAGGGCCACAGGGGGATGAACACCGGGGAGCTGTTTTTT. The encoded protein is CAWSKGHRGMNTGELFF.

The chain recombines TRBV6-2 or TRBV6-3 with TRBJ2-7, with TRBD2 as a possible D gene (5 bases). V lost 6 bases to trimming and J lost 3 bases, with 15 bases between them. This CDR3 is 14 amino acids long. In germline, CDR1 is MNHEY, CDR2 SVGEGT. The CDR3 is CASSSRTPIYEQYF. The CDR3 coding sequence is TGTGCCAGCAGCTCTAGGACTCCAATCTACGAGCAGTACTTC.

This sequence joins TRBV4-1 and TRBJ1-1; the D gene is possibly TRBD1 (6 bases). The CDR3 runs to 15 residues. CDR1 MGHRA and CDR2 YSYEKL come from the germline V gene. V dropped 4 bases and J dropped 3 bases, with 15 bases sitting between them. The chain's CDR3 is CASSRGGGGDTEAFF. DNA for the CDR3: TGCGCCAGCAGCCGAGGGGGAGGGGGAGACACTGAAGCTTTCTTT.

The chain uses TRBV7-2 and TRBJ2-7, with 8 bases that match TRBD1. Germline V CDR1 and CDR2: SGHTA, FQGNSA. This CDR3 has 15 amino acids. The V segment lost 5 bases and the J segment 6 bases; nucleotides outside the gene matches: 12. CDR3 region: CASSPSRDRSREQYF. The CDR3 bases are TGTGCCAGCAGCCCCTCCCGGGACAGGTCTCGCGAGCAGTACTTC.

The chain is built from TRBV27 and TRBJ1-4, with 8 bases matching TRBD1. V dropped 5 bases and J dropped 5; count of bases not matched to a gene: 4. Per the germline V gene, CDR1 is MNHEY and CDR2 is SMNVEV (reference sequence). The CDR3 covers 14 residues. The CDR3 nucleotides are TGTGCCAGCAGTCCGGACAGGGAGAATGAAAAACTGTTTTTT. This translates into CASSPDRENEKLFF.

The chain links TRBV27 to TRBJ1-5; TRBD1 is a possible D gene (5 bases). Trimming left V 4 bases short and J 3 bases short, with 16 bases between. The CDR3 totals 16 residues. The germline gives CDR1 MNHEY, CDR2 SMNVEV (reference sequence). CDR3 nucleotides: TGTGCCAGCAGTTGGTCCGGACACCCGTTCAATCAGCCCCAGCATTTT. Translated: CASSWSGHPFNQPQHF.

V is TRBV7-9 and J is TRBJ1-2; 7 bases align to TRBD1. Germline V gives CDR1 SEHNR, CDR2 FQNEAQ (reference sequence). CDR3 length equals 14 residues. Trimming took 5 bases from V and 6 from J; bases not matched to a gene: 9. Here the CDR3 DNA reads TGTGCCAGCAGCCAGGGGACAGCGCTCCATGGCTACACCTTC. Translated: CASSQGTALHGYTF.

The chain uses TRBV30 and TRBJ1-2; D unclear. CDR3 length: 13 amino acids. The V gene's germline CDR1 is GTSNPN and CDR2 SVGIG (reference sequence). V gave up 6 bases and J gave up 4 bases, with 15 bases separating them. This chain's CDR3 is CACKCNSSYGYTF. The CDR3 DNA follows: TGTGCCTGTAAATGCAACAGTTCCTATGGCTACACCTTC.

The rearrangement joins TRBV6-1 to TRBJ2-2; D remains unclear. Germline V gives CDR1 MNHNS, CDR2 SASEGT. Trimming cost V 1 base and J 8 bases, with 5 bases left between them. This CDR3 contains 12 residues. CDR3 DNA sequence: TGTGCCAGCAGTGAAGGGGGTGGGGAGCTGTTTTTT. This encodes CASSEGGGELFF.

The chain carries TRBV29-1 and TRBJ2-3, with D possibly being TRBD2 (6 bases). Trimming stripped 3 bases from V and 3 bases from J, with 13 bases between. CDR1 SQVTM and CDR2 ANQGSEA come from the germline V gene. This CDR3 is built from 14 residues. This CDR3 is CSVDGLALTDTQYF. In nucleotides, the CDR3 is TGCAGCGTTGATGGGCTAGCGCTAACAGATACGCAGTATTTT.

The CDR3 reads CASSDGYEQYF. CDR3 bases: TGTGCCAGCTCGGACGGCTACGAGCAGTACTTC. J is TRBJ2-7 and V is TRBV18; D is ambiguous. This CDR3 is 11 amino acids long. In germline, CDR1 is KGHSH, CDR2 LQKENI. Trimming pared 6 bases from V and 3 bases from J, leaving 6 bases between.

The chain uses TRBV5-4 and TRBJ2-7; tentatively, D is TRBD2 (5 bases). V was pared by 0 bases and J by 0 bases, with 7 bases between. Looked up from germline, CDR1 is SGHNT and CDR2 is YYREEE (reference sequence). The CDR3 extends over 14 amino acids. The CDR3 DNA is TGTGCCAGCAGCTTGGGTACTAGCTCCTACGAGCAGTACTTC. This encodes CASSLGTSSYEQYF.

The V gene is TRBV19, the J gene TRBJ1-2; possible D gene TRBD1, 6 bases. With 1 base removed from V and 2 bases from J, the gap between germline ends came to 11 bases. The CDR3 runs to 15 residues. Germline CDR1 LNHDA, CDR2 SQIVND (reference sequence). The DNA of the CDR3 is TGTGCCAGTAGTATAGGTGGGACACCCAACTATGGCTACACCTTC. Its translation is CASSIGGTPNYGYTF.

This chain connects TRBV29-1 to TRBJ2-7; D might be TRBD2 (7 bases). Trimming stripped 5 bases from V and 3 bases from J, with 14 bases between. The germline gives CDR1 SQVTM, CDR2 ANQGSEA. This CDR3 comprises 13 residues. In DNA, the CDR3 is TGCAGCGTTTTGGGGGGGCGCAACTACGAGCAGTACTTC. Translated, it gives CSVLGGRNYEQYF.

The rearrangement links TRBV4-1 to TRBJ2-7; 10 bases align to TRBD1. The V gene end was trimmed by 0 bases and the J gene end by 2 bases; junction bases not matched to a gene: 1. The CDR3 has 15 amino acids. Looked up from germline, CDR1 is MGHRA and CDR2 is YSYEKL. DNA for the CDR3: TGCGCCAGCAGCCAAGAGGGACAGGGGCCCTACGAGCAGTACTTC. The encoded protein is CASSQEGQGPYEQYF.

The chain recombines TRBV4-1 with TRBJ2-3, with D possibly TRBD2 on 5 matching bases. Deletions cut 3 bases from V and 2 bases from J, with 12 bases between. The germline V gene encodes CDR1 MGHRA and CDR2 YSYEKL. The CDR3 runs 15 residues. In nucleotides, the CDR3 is TGCGCCAGCAGCCAGCCCGGACTGGCCACAGATACGCAGTATTTT. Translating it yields CASSQPGLATDTQYF.

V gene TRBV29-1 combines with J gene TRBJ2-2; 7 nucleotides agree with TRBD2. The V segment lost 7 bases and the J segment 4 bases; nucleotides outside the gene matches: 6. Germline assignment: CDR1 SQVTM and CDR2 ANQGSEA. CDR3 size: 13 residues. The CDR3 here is CSAGWGGTGELFF. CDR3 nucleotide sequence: TGCAGCGCCGGTTGGGGGGGCACCGGGGAGCTGTTTTTT.

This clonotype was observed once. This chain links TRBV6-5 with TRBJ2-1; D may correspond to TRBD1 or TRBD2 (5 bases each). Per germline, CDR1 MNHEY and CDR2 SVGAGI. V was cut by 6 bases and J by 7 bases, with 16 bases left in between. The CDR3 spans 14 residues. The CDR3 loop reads CASSSLDGANEQFF. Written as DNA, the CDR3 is TGTGCCAGCAGCTCCCTGGACGGGGCGAATGAGCAGTTCTTC.

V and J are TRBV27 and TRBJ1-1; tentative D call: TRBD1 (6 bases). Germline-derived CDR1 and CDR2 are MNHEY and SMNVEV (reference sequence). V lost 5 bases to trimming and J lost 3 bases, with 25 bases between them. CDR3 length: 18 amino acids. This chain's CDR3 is CASSVRNRAWGRDTEAFF. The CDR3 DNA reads TGTGCCAGCAGTGTAAGGAACAGGGCATGGGGGAGGGACACTGAAGCTTTCTTT.

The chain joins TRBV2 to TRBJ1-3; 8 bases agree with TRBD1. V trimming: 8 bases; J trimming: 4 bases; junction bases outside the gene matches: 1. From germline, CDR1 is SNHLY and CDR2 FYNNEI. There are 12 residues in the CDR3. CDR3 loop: CASRDRGNTIYF. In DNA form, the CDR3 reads TGTGCCAGCCGGGACAGGGGAAACACCATATATTTT.

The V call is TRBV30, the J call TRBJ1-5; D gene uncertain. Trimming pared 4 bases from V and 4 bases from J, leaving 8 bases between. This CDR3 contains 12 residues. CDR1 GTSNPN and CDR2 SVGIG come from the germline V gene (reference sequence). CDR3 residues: CAWTGENQPQHF. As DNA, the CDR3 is TGTGCCTGGACGGGAGAAAATCAGCCCCAGCATTTT.

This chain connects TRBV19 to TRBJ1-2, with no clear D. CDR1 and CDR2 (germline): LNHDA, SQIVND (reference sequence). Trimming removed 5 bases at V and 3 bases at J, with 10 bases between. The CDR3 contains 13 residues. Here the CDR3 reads CASSPIGYYGYTF. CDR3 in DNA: TGTGCCAGTAGTCCCATTGGGTACTATGGCTACACCTTC.